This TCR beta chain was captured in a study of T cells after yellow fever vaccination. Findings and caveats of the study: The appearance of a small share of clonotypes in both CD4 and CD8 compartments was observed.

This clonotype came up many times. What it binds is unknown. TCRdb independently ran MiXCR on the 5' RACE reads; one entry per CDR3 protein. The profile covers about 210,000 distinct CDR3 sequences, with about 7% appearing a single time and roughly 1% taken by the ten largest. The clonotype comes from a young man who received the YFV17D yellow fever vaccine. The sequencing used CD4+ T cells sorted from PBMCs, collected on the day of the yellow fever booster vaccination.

The CDR3 region is CASSPEGQTTNTDTQYF. CDR3 nucleotide sequence: TGTGCCAGCAGCCCCGAGGGGCAGACGACTAACACAGATACGCAGTATTTT. This chain connects TRBV7-2 to TRBJ2-3; D may match TRBD1 or TRBD2 (5 bases each). This CDR3 region has 17 residues. Trimming cost V 5 bases and J 2 bases, with 20 bases left between them. The germline gives CDR1 SGHTA, CDR2 FQGNSA.